Listed below are T cell receptor beta chains from one sample, sequenced in a study of response to subunit inactivated influenza vaccine. TCRdb processed the RT-PCR reads anew with MiXCR; each CDR3 protein has one entry. The sample records 750,000 to 850,000 distinct CDR3 sequences, roughly 20% being singletons. Specimen: PBMCs from blood, collected 5 days after vaccination. The source is a middle-aged man who received an inactivated influenza vaccine. Each CDR3 is given with its conserved first and last residue. Fields, in order: clone size, J gene, V gene, D gene, CDR3 DNA, CDR3 protein. D genes are given only for firm matches. Clone size is shown for a subset of rows, as once, few, many or a class of expanded clone.

. TRBJ2-3 TRBV7-2 . TGTGCCAGCAGCTTTTGGGGTAGCACAGATACGCAGTATTTT CASSFWGSTDTQYF
. TRBJ2-7 TRBV20-1 . TGCAGTGCAGCTAGGGCGCTCTACGAGCAGTACTTC CSAARALYEQYF
few TRBJ2-3 TRBV20-1 TRBD2 TGCAGTGCTAGGTCCCTACTAGCGGGGGGAACAGATACGCAGTATTTT CSARSLLAGGTDTQYF
. TRBJ2-7 TRBV20-1 TRBD2 TGCAGTGCCAGCAAGGCTAGCGGGATCTACGAGCAGTACTTC CSASKASGIYEQYF
few TRBJ2-7 TRBV5-1 . TGCGCCAGCAGCTTGGAAAGCCAGTACAGCGAGCAGTACTTC CASSLESQYSEQYF
few TRBJ2-3 TRBV27 . TGTGCCAGCAGTTTTCGGCTAGGAGCGCAGTATTTT CASSFRLGAQYF
few TRBJ2-3 TRBV5-6 . TGTGCCAGCAGCTTGCTTGGGGTCGATACGCAGTATTTT CASSLLGVDTQYF
. TRBJ2-1 TRBV28 . TGTGCCAGCAGTTTATCCGGGTGGAGCTCCTACAATGAGCAGTTCTTC CASSLSGWSSYNEQFF
. TRBJ2-1 TRBV15 . TGTGCCACCAGCAGAGATCGTGGGAGCTCCTACAATGAGCAGTTCTTC CATSRDRGSSYNEQFF
. TRBJ2-2 TRBV9 . TGTGCCAGCAGCGTAGGTGGGAGAACGAACACCGGGGAGCTGTTTTTT CASSVGGRTNTGELFF
. TRBJ2-7 TRBV7-9 . TGTGCCAGCAGCTTAGAGCTTACTACCTACGAGCAGTACTTC CASSLELTTYEQYF
. TRBJ1-2 TRBV19 . TGTGCCAGTAGTATCGAGGGGATGTGGAATGGCTACACCTTC CASSIEGMWNGYTF
. TRBJ2-7 TRBV5-1 . TGCGCCAGCAGCCCCGGGTGGCGGGATGGCGGCGAGCAGTACTTC CASSPGWRDGGEQYF
many TRBJ2-7 TRBV20-1 . TGCAGTGCTACATCCTCCTACGAGCAGTACTTC CSATSSYEQYF
few TRBJ1-1 TRBV6-4 . TGTGCCAGCCTGGACAGTGAAGCTTTCTTT CASLDSEAFF
many TRBJ2-1 TRBV20-1 . TGCAGTGCTAGAGCGTCAGCTTACAATGAGCAGTTCTTC CSARASAYNEQFF
. TRBJ2-7 TRBV5-1 TRBD2 TGCGCCAGCAGCTTGGCAGGACTAGCGGGCCACTACGAGCAGTACTTC CASSLAGLAGHYEQYF
once TRBJ2-7 TRBV19 . TGTGCCACCTCCCCGACGGGATGGGTCGAGCAGTACTTC CATSPTGWVEQYF
many TRBJ2-7 TRBV5-1 TRBD1 TGCGCCAGCAGCTTGGGACCAGGGACAGGGACATACGAGCAGTACTTC CASSLGPGTGTYEQYF
. TRBJ2-7 TRBV6-5 TRBD2 TGTGCCAGCAGTTACATCGGGACTAGCGGGGCCTACGAGCAGTACTTC CASSYIGTSGAYEQYF